This T cell receptor beta chain originates from a study of blood T cell repertoires in COVID-19. Study in general: Both acute and convalescent COVID-19 samples were obtained from the United States, Italy and Spain.

The CDR3 runs to 18 residues. CDR1 is LGHDT, CDR2 YNNKEL, per germline (reference sequence). The J segment lost 6 bases and the V segment lost 6 bases, leaving 15 bases of the junction unmatched. Repertoires were generated with immunoSEQ multiplex PCR, while TCRdb's copy carries only in-frame clones and drops some. The data hold fewer than 300,000 clones, with roughly 92% observed a single time. Sequencing was done on a sample of peripheral blood. The receptor comes from a woman under 40 with COVID-19, enrolled during active disease. V and J are TRBV3-1 (or the pseudogene TRBV3-2) and TRBJ2-2; 11 nucleotides match TRBD2. The CDR3 region is CASRHRTLAGGLAGELFF. As DNA, the CDR3 is TGTGCCAGCAGACACCGGACCCTAGCGGGAGGATTGGCCGGGGAGCTGTTTTTT.